The 18 T cell receptor beta chains below all came from one sample that was sequenced in a study of PD-1 blockade in classical Hodgkin lymphoma (TCRdb year 2020). The label giving this sample's time point can be read as: cycle 4 day 1 (C4D1), after 6 weeks of nivolumab. Every trial patient had relapsed after autologous stem cell transplantation, and cohorts A, B and C differed in prior brentuximab vedotin exposure. Receptor amplification or capture employed the immunoSEQ multiplex PCR assay. The table comes from immuneACCESS by way of TCRdb, which keeps in-frame sequences with V and J called. Part of the clones is missing from these tables; in studies checked, under half for an unresolved V gene and the rest for unknown reasons. Within this sample are around 23,000 clones, with 88% of them counted one time only. The ten largest clones capture around 25% of the sample. This specimen was peripheral blood mononuclear cells (PBMCs), taken before the fourth cycle of nivolumab. Receptor source: a human donor with classical Hodgkin lymphoma.

This chain joins TRBV27 and TRBJ1-1, with D unresolved. Germline CDR1 MNHEY, CDR2 SMNVEV (reference sequence). The germline V and J ends were trimmed by 5 bases and 0 bases, with 10 bases remaining between them. The CDR3 loop spans 14 amino acids. The CDR3 sequence is CASSIGGLNTEAFF. The CDR3 region has the DNA TGTGCCAGCAGTATAGGAGGGCTGAACACTGAAGCTTTCTTT.

The chain joins TRBV9 to TRBJ2-3; 10 bases are a match to TRBD1. CDR1 and CDR2 from the germline V gene are SGDLS and YYNGEE. The V and J ends lost 2 bases and 4 bases, in that order; junction bases with no gene match: 7. The CDR3 totals 16 residues. The CDR3 region has the DNA TGTGCCAGCAGCGTCGCGGGACAGGGGATTGCAGATACGCAGTATTTT. As protein: CASSVAGQGIADTQYF.

The V call is TRBV21-1, the J call TRBJ1-2. TRBV21-1 is a known pseudogene. This CDR3 is built from 14 residues. The CDR3 bases are TGTGCCAGCAGCACCCCTTGCGAGGGCCGGGGCTACACCTTC. It codes for CASSTPCEGRGYTF.

DNA for the CDR3: TGTGCCAGCAGGCCCGCGGGGGGGGCAACAGATACGCAGTATTTT. Its translation: CASRPAGGATDTQYF. V gene TRBV2 combines with J gene TRBJ2-3; TRBD2 matches at 9 bases. The CDR3 has 15 amino acids. Germline values: CDR1 SNHLY, CDR2 FYNNEI. V shed 6 bases, J shed 3 bases, and the junction held 7 bases outside the gene matches.

CDR3 bases: TGTGCCATCAGTGAGTCACAGGACTGGTCGGCTAGCCTCTACGAGCAGTACTTC. Protein product: CAISESQDWSASLYEQYF. The V gene is TRBV10-3, the J gene TRBJ2-7; D assignment may be TRBD1 or TRBD2 (5 bases each). Germline V gene data show CDR1 as ENHRY and CDR2 as SYGVKD. The germline V and J ends were trimmed by 0 bases and 3 bases, with 21 bases remaining between them. CDR3 size: 18 residues.

The chain joins TRBV29-1 to TRBJ1-2; no reliable D call. This CDR3 region has 16 residues. Germline V lookup: CDR1 SQVTM, CDR2 ANQGSEA. V was trimmed by 4 bases and J by 8 bases, leaving 26 bases between them. CDR3 loop: CSVGRTPKYGQRGYTF. In DNA form, the CDR3 reads TGCAGCGTTGGTCGCACCCCCAAGTACGGTCAGAGGGGCTACACCTTC.

V gene TRBV7-2 combines with J gene TRBJ2-7, with a weak D call TRBD2 (5 bases). Germline V gene data show CDR1 as SGHTA and CDR2 as FQGNSA. CDR3 length: 14 residues. Between the trimmed V and J ends, which lost 2 bases and 0 bases, there was a span of 8 bases. The chain's CDR3 is CASSLLRASYEQYF. DNA of the CDR3: TGTGCCAGCAGCTTATTGAGGGCCTCCTACGAGCAGTACTTC. Variable domain in full (rest from reference TRBV7-2 and TRBJ2-7): GAGVSQSPSNKVTEKGKDVELRCDPISGHTALYWYRQSLGQGLEFLIYFQGNSAPDKSGLPSDRFSAERTGGSVSTLTIQRTQQEDSAVYLCASSLLRASYEQYFGPGTRLTVT.

V is TRBV5-6 and J is TRBJ2-7, with 10 bases matching TRBD1. Germline CDR1 is SGHDT and CDR2 is YYEEEE. The CDR3 spans 15 residues. With 0 bases clipped from V and 4 bases from J, the junction kept 4 bases outside the gene matches. CDR3 amino acids: CASSLVGTGDYEQYF. The CDR3 nucleotides read TGTGCCAGCAGCTTGGTCGGGACAGGGGATTACGAGCAGTACTTC.

The chain is built from TRBV7-9 and TRBJ2-5; D is unresolved. The CDR3 covers 15 residues. Per the germline V gene, CDR1 is SEHNR and CDR2 is FQNEAQ (reference sequence). The V end was cut by 1 base, the J end by 4 bases, with 13 bases between. The CDR3 protein is CASSLVSAAGETQYF. CDR3 in DNA: TGTGCCAGCAGCTTAGTTTCGGCGGCAGGAGAGACCCAGTACTTC.

Of note for this clone: Mismatch with germline at one junction end may stem from a read error. The rearrangement joins TRBV15 to TRBJ2-1; 10 bases are a match to TRBD1. The CDR3 contains 16 residues. Germline loops: CDR1 LNHNV, CDR2 YYDKDF (reference sequence). CDR3 DNA: TGTGCCACCAGCGGAGACAGGGGGCCCCAATTCAATGAGCAGTTCTTC. This encodes CATSGDRGPQFNEQFF.

The chain employs TRBV4-1 and TRBJ2-3; 10 positions match TRBD2. Germline-derived CDR1 and CDR2 are MGHRA and YSYEKL. The CDR3 loop spans 18 amino acids. J gave up 1 base and V 0 bases, and 7 bases lay outside the gene matches. The CDR3 here is CASSQESSGGAGTDTQYF. For the CDR3, the DNA is TGCGCCAGCAGCCAAGAATCTAGCGGGGGAGCCGGCACAGATACGCAGTATTTT.

V and J are TRBV6-5 and TRBJ2-3; 12 bases match TRBD2. Germline CDR1 MNHEY, CDR2 SVGAGI. The CDR3 is 15 amino acids. With V trimmed by 6 bases and J by 3 bases, 4 bases remained unmatched. In DNA form, the CDR3 reads TGTGCCAGCAGACTAGCGGGGGGCGCAACAGATACGCAGTATTTT. It is translated as CASRLAGGATDTQYF.

The CDR3 loop reads CAISEGSQETQYF. The CDR3 coding sequence is TGTGCCATCAGTGAGGGCAGCCAAGAGACCCAGTACTTC. This sequence joins TRBV10-3 and TRBJ2-5; the D is unclear. CDR1 ENHRY and CDR2 SYGVKD come from the germline V gene. The CDR3 length is 13 residues. V gave up 2 bases and J gave up 1 base, with 5 bases separating them.

This clone was seen only once. The chain joins TRBV10-1 to TRBJ1-1; 10 bases match TRBD1. V shed 8 bases, J shed 3 bases, and the junction held 12 bases outside the gene matches. CDR3 length: 16 residues. CDR1 and CDR2 (germline): WNHNN, SYGVQD (reference sequence). The CDR3 sequence is CASPPKTGGRDTEAFF. The CDR3, as DNA: TGCGCCAGCCCCCCCAAGACAGGGGGCCGGGACACTGAAGCTTTCTTT.

The chain is built from TRBV6-6 and TRBJ2-7; D perhaps matches TRBD2 (5 bases). The V gene's germline CDR1 is MNHNY and CDR2 SVGAGI (reference sequence). V lost 0 bases, J lost 0 bases, and 9 bases lay in between. The CDR3 loop spans 15 amino acids. Here the CDR3 DNA reads TGTGCCAGCAGTTACTCGAGGGTTGGCTCCTACGAGCAGTACTTC. Translated: CASSYSRVGSYEQYF.

The V call is TRBV19, the J call TRBJ2-7; possible D gene TRBD1, 5 bases. V was cut by 5 bases and J by 5 bases, with 13 bases left in between. The CDR3 has 13 amino acids. CDR1 LNHDA and CDR2 SQIVND come from the germline V gene (reference sequence). The CDR3 here is CASSAVQGDEQYF. Here the CDR3 DNA reads TGTGCCAGTAGTGCCGTCCAGGGTGACGAGCAGTACTTC.

The chain combines TRBV10-1 with TRBJ2-5; 9 nucleotides match TRBD2. Per the germline V gene, CDR1 is WNHNN and CDR2 is SYGVQD (reference sequence). Losses at the gene ends were 4 bases for V and 14 bases for J; bases not matched to a gene: 14. The CDR3 is made up of 14 amino acids. The DNA of the CDR3 is TGCGCCAGCAGTGGGCCCACATCCCTGACTAGCGGATACTTC. It yields the protein CASSGPTSLTSGYF.

V is TRBV7-9 and J is TRBJ2-2; D is tentatively TRBD1 or TRBD2 (6 bases each). The length of the CDR3 is 17 residues. Germline V lookup: CDR1 SEHNR, CDR2 FQNEAQ (reference sequence). V was cut by 6 bases and J by 4 bases, with 21 bases left in between. CDR3 amino acids: CASRSQPGALSTGELFF. For the CDR3, the DNA is TGTGCCAGCAGGAGCCAGCCGGGGGCTCTAAGCACCGGGGAGCTGTTTTTT. The full variable domain, completed using reference TRBV7-9 and TRBJ2-2, is DTGVSQNPRHKITKRGQNVTFRCDPISEHNRLYWYRQTLGQGPEFLTYFQNEAQLEKSRLLSDRFSAERPKGSFSTLEIQRTEQGDSAMYLCASRSQPGALSTGELFFGEGSRLTVL.